This entry lists 8 T cell receptor beta chains sequenced from one sample in a study of beta chain features in type 1 diabetes. Study results and limitations: People with Type 1 diabetes carried modestly yet significantly shorter TCRB CDR3s in all four CD4+ subsets.

Their cognate antigens are unknown. Expressed TCRB transcripts were sequenced, since all the RNA that had been isolated was reverse transcribed. Sequencing used immunoSEQ multiplex PCR; TCRdb keeps in-frame clones, though not all of them. The sample carries some 350,000 clones, 13% recorded once. What was sequenced was naive CD4+ T cells from blood. These receptors were taken from a woman between 18 and 30 years old with type 1 diabetes.

The chain combines TRBV11-2 with TRBJ2-7; 10 bases line up with TRBD2. This CDR3 is 15 amino acids long. The ends lost 0 bases at V and 5 bases at J; junction bases unmatched: 4. Germline assignment: CDR1 SGHAT and CDR2 FQNNGV. CDR3 nucleotides: TGTGCCAGCAGCTTAGACCCTACTAGCGGGGACGAGCAGTACTTC. Amino acid sequence: CASSLDPTSGDEQYF.

The chain employs TRBV20-1 and TRBJ2-7; 8 bases align to TRBD1. The trim removed 5 bases at V and 7 bases at J, leaving 4 bases unmatched. Looked up from germline, CDR1 is DFQATT and CDR2 is SNEGSKA (reference sequence). This CDR3 spans 11 amino acids. The CDR3 DNA sequence: TGCAGTGCTTCCAGGGGGCAAGAGCAGTACGTC. Translation gives CSASRGQEQYV.

In this sample, this clone turned up a few times. This rearrangement joins TRBV27 to TRBJ2-1; 8 bases line up with TRBD2. V lost 5 bases to trimming and J lost 9 bases; unmatched junction nucleotides: 6. Germline CDR1 MNHEY, CDR2 SMNVEV (reference sequence). The CDR3 extends over 13 amino acids. DNA for the CDR3: TGTGCCAGCAGTCTATACACTAGCGGTGAGCAGTTCTTC. Translating it yields CASSLYTSGEQFF.

This rearrangement joins TRBV7-2 to TRBJ2-5; D is possibly TRBD2 (5 bases). Germline CDR1 is SGHTA and CDR2 is FQGNSA. The V and J ends lost 3 bases and 4 bases respectively, with 12 bases between them. This CDR3 is 14 amino acids long. CDR3 DNA sequence: TGTGCCAGCAGCTTGGCCGGGATCTTAGAGACCCAGTACTTC. This sequence encodes CASSLAGILETQYF.

V is TRBV2 and J is TRBJ1-3; D ambiguous. This CDR3 contains 14 residues. Germline V gene sequence: CDR1 SNHLY, CDR2 FYNNEI. The V gene lost 6 bases and the J gene lost 0 bases, with 9 bases spanning the gap. This CDR3 is CASSLLPSGNTIYF. CDR3 bases: TGTGCCAGCAGCCTTCTCCCCTCTGGAAACACCATATATTTT.

V gene TRBV11-2 combines with J gene TRBJ2-3, with 7 bases lining up with TRBD2. CDR1 and CDR2 (germline): SGHAT, FQNNGV. Trimming removed 0 bases from V and 2 bases from J; junction bases left unmatched: 5. The length of the CDR3 is 16 residues. CDR3 residues: CASSLEGRGNTDTQYF. DNA of the CDR3: TGTGCCAGCAGCTTAGAGGGGCGGGGGAACACAGATACGCAGTATTTT.

This clone was detected a few times. The V call is TRBV28, the J call TRBJ2-4; perhaps TRBD2 as D (6 bases). This CDR3 has 14 residues. CDR1 is MDHEN and CDR2 is SYDVKM in the germline V gene. Trimming shortened V by 5 bases and J by 6 bases, and 14 bases separated the two germline ends. The CDR3 bases are TGTGCCAGCAGTACCTCGGGGGTCGGAAACATTCAGTACTTC. It is translated as CASSTSGVGNIQYF.

This clone was seen more than once but under ten times. The chain employs TRBV9 and TRBJ2-1; 7 bases are a match to TRBD1. The CDR3 consists of 15 residues. V was clipped by 3 bases and J by 4 bases; unmatched bases: 7. Germline assignment: CDR1 SGDLS and CDR2 YYNGEE. The CDR3 here is CASSATGLVYNEQFF. The CDR3 region has the DNA TGTGCCAGCAGCGCGACAGGGCTGGTGTACAATGAGCAGTTCTTC.